A single sample is the source of the 30 T cell receptor beta chains below, sequenced in a study of cytomegalovirus exposure and HLA in healthy donors. Vbeta (60) and Jbeta (13) primers were used in the PCR. Using immunoSEQ multiplex PCR, the repertoire was profiled, and TCRdb retains in-frame clones only, with some absent. The table lists around 130,000 clones, about three quarters of them singletons. Sequencing used PBMCs. The receptors were gathered from a man between 40 and 49 years old in good health and CMV-seropositive.

About this clone itself: The sample has other DNA sequences that encode this CDR3 too. The chain employs TRBV6-4 and TRBJ2-3, with 9 bases lining up with TRBD2. Germline V gives CDR1 MRHNA, CDR2 SNTAGT. This CDR3 is built from 15 residues. J gave up 2 bases and V 8 bases, and 8 bases lay outside the gene matches. CDR3 region: CASSAAGGSTDTQYF. CDR3 in DNA: TGTGCCAGCTCCGCCGCGGGGGGGTCCACAGATACGCAGTATTTT.

The chain has TRBV5-1 and TRBJ1-6, with D unresolved. Germline V CDR1 and CDR2: SGHRS, YFSETQ. Deletions cut 0 bases from V and 0 bases from J, with 7 bases between. The CDR3 extends over 16 amino acids. CDR3 in amino acids: CASSLDHFSYNSPLHF. Written as DNA, the CDR3 is TGCGCCAGCAGCTTGGATCATTTCTCCTATAATTCACCCCTCCACTTT. Full variable domain (outside the CDR3, taken from reference TRBV5-1 and TRBJ1-6): KAGVTQTPRYLIKTRGQQVTLSCSPISGHRSVSWYQQTPGQGLQFLFEYFSETQRNKGNFPGRFSGRQFSNSRSEMNVSTLELGDSALYLCASSLDHFSYNSPLHFGNGTRLTVT.

The rearrangement uses TRBV29-1 and TRBJ1-1, with D possibly TRBD1 on 6 matching bases. This CDR3 spans 13 amino acids. V shed 3 bases and J shed 0 bases, with 8 bases lying between them. Germline V lookup: CDR1 SQVTM, CDR2 ANQGSEA. CDR3: CSVEGALNTEAFF. CDR3 nucleotides: TGCAGCGTTGAGGGGGCACTGAACACTGAAGCTTTCTTT.

V usage is TRBV2 and J usage is TRBJ2-1; 11 bases are a match to TRBD2. The V gene end was trimmed by 7 bases and the J gene end by 4 bases; junction bases not matched to a gene: 3. The CDR3 runs to 14 residues. Germline CDR1 reads SNHLY; CDR2 reads FYNNEI. This CDR3 is CASTSGGFYNEQFF. CDR3 coding DNA: TGTGCCAGCACTAGCGGGGGGTTTTACAATGAGCAGTTCTTC.

V usage is TRBV11-2 and J usage is TRBJ2-1; tentative D call: TRBD2 (6 bases). V was shortened by 1 base and J by 2 bases, with 6 bases between the two germline ends. This CDR3 is 14 amino acids long. Per germline, CDR1 SGHAT and CDR2 FQNNGV. The CDR3 coding sequence is TGTGCCAGCAGCTTAGCGGGAGCCTACAATGAGCAGTTCTTC. Translation: CASSLAGAYNEQFF.

The rearrangement joins TRBV5-4 to TRBJ2-1; D is perhaps TRBD1 (6 bases). Trimming stripped 0 bases from V and 4 bases from J, with 11 bases between. CDR1 and CDR2 (germline): SGHNT, YYREEE (reference sequence). The CDR3 length is 15 residues. This CDR3 is CASSLEGVRYNEQFF. The CDR3 nucleotides read TGTGCCAGCAGCTTGGAGGGGGTCCGATACAATGAGCAGTTCTTC.

V and J are TRBV9 and TRBJ2-5; tentatively, D is TRBD2 (6 bases). CDR3 size: 14 residues. Trimming took 0 bases from V and 2 from J, leaving 8 bases between them. Germline V lookup: CDR1 SGDLS, CDR2 YYNGEE. CDR3 amino acids: CASSVAGGQETQYF. The CDR3 bases are TGTGCCAGCAGCGTAGCCGGGGGACAAGAGACCCAGTACTTC.

This clone occurred once. The chain employs TRBV10-3 and TRBJ2-7; 8 bases line up with TRBD2. The CDR3 loop spans 12 amino acids. With V trimmed by 11 bases and J by 0 bases, 3 bases remained unmatched. Looked up from germline, CDR1 is ENHRY and CDR2 is SYGVKD. Here the CDR3 DNA reads TGTGCCGCGGGGGGATCCTCCTACGAGCAGTACTTC. Translated: CAAGGSSYEQYF.

This clone was recorded a few times. The chain recombines TRBV6-1 with TRBJ2-7, with 7 nucleotides matching TRBD1. This CDR3 comprises 14 residues. After removal of 10 bases from V and 2 bases from J, the junction contained 11 bases not matched to a gene. Per the germline V gene, CDR1 is MNHNS and CDR2 is SASEGT. The CDR3, as DNA: TGTGCCACTTCCACCCAGGGGGATACCTACGAGCAGTACTTC. Protein: CATSTQGDTYEQYF.

The chain combines TRBV18 with TRBJ2-2; 7 bases align to TRBD1. V gave up 2 bases and J gave up 6 bases; unmatched junction bases: 9. The CDR3 is 16 amino acids. The germline V gene has CDR1 KGHSH and CDR2 LQKENI. CDR3 sequence reads: CASSPDRTGYPGELFF. In nucleotides, the CDR3 is TGTGCCAGCTCACCAGACCGGACAGGTTATCCCGGGGAGCTGTTTTTT.

The chain carries TRBV5-1 and TRBJ2-2; 7 nucleotides line up with TRBD1. Looked up from germline, CDR1 is SGHRS and CDR2 is YFSETQ. Trimming at V came to 1 base and at J to 4 bases, leaving 7 bases not matched to a gene. This CDR3 comprises 16 residues. The chain's CDR3 is CASSLLVQGSTGELFF. In nucleotides, the CDR3 is TGCGCCAGCAGCTTGCTTGTACAGGGGAGCACCGGGGAGCTGTTTTTT.

In its sample, this clone was seen a few times. This chain links TRBV29-1 with TRBJ1-4, with 10 bases that match TRBD1. J gave up 11 bases and V 4 bases, and 10 bases lay outside the gene matches. Germline V gene data show CDR1 as SQVTM and CDR2 as ANQGSEA. The CDR3 loop spans 14 amino acids. Here the CDR3 DNA reads TGCAGCGTTGGGACAGGGGGTAGGTTGGGGAAACTGTTTTTT. Translation gives CSVGTGGRLGKLFF.

The rearrangement links TRBV7-9 to TRBJ1-5; 7 bases line up with TRBD1. The CDR3 contains 14 residues. Germline CDR1 and CDR2: SEHNR and FQNEAQ (reference sequence). V was clipped by 3 bases and J by 5 bases; unmatched bases: 4. The CDR3: CASSLDRIDQPQHF. The CDR3 DNA is TGTGCCAGCAGCTTGGACAGGATAGATCAGCCCCAGCATTTT.

This clone occurred once. The chain combines TRBV5-5 with TRBJ2-7; 7 nucleotides line up with TRBD1. The CDR3 runs to 14 residues. CDR1 and CDR2 (germline): SGHKS, YYEKEE (reference sequence). Trimming removed 4 bases from V and 1 base from J; junction bases left unmatched: 5. CDR3 coding DNA: TGTGCCAGCAGCCGGACAGGAGTGTCCTACGAGCAGTACTTC. Protein: CASSRTGVSYEQYF.

The chain carries TRBV19 and TRBJ2-3; TRBD2 agrees at 7 bases. Germline V gene data show CDR1 as LNHDA and CDR2 as SQIVND (reference sequence). The CDR3 length is 16 residues. J was trimmed by 2 bases and V by 3 bases; bases with no gene match: 8. The CDR3, as DNA: TGTGCCAGTAGTATCCCTAGCGGTCCATACACAGATACGCAGTATTTT. Translating it yields CASSIPSGPYTDTQYF.

V gene TRBV5-8 combines with J gene TRBJ2-7; 7 nucleotides match TRBD1. Germline CDR1 and CDR2: SGHTS and YDEGEE. The CDR3 runs to 16 residues. Trimming removed 5 bases from V and 3 bases from J; junction bases left unmatched: 14. The CDR3 here is CASRVRGQAKVYEQYF. The CDR3 DNA reads TGTGCCAGCAGGGTGCGCGGACAGGCAAAGGTCTACGAGCAGTACTTC.

The chain has TRBV29-1 and TRBJ2-2, with D possibly being TRBD1 (5 bases). This CDR3 region has 12 residues. The germline gives CDR1 SQVTM, CDR2 ANQGSEA. The V end lost 7 bases, the J end lost 0 bases, and 6 bases lay between the germline ends. DNA for the CDR3: TGCAGCGCGACAGCGAACACCGGGGAGCTGTTTTTT. Amino acids: CSATANTGELFF.

The V gene is TRBV29-1, the J gene TRBJ1-1; 9 bases fit TRBD1. CDR1 and CDR2 from the germline V gene are SQVTM and ANQGSEA. CDR3 length: 13 residues. J was trimmed by 0 bases and V by 7 bases; bases with no gene match: 3. CDR3 protein: CSGRDRVNTEAFF. The CDR3, as DNA: TGCAGCGGGAGGGACAGGGTGAACACTGAAGCTTTCTTT.

CDR3 protein: CASRSAGQVKHF. The DNA for the CDR3 is TGTGCCAGCAGGTCTGCCGGACAGGTAAAGCATTTT. The chain is built from TRBV6-6 and TRBJ1-5, with 7 bases fitting TRBD1. The CDR3 is 12 residues long. The V segment lost 6 bases and the J segment 14 bases; nucleotides outside the gene matches: 10. From germline, CDR1 is MNHNY and CDR2 SVGAGI (reference sequence).

The chain couples TRBV29-1 to TRBJ2-1, with D possibly matching TRBD1 (5 bases). CDR1 is SQVTM and CDR2 is ANQGSEA in the germline V gene. The V end was cut by 4 bases, the J end by 4 bases, with 17 bases between. The CDR3 covers 15 residues. The CDR3 protein is CSVAASRVWYNEQFF. In DNA form, the CDR3 reads TGCAGCGTTGCTGCCTCCAGGGTGTGGTACAATGAGCAGTTCTTC.

The chain combines TRBV5-4 with TRBJ1-2; 10 nucleotides agree with TRBD1. The CDR3 runs 15 residues. Germline CDR1 SGHNT, CDR2 YYREEE (reference sequence). V shed 0 bases and J 2 bases; nucleotides not matched to a gene: 1. CDR3 nucleotides: TGTGCCAGCAGCTTGGCGACAGGGGGCAACTATGGCTACACCTTC. Residues: CASSLATGGNYGYTF.

The chain couples TRBV27 to TRBJ1-6; 7 nucleotides line up with TRBD1. The V gene end was trimmed by 4 bases and the J gene end by 1 base; junction bases not matched to a gene: 10. CDR1 and CDR2 (germline): MNHEY, SMNVEV (reference sequence). The length of the CDR3 is 18 residues. CDR3 amino acids: CASSYLPPTGSYNSPLHF. CDR3 DNA sequence: TGTGCCAGCAGTTACCTGCCACCGACAGGGTCCTATAATTCACCCCTCCACTTT.

CDR3 DNA sequence: TGCAGCGTTGACCCCAACGGGAACACCGGGGAGCTGTTTTTT. Residues: CSVDPNGNTGELFF. The chain recombines TRBV29-1 with TRBJ2-2, with D hard to call. Germline lookup yields CDR1 SQVTM and CDR2 ANQGSEA. The CDR3 is 14 amino acids. The germline V and J ends were trimmed by 3 bases and 1 base, with 9 bases remaining between them.

This chain links TRBV28 with TRBJ2-1; the D is unclear. V gave up 4 bases and J gave up 10 bases, with 8 bases separating them. CDR3 length equals 11 residues. CDR1 and CDR2 (germline): MDHEN, SYDVKM. The CDR3: CASSSRSEQFF. DNA for the CDR3: TGTGCCAGCAGTTCGCGGTCGGAGCAGTTCTTC.

A single count supports this clone. The chain employs TRBV9 and TRBJ2-1; 8 positions match TRBD2. The CDR3 extends over 15 amino acids. Germline V lookup: CDR1 SGDLS, CDR2 YYNGEE. V was pared by 3 bases and J by 4 bases, with 6 bases of the junction left unmatched. CDR3 region: CASSDRTSLYNEQFF. The CDR3 nucleotides read TGTGCCAGCAGCGATCGGACTAGCCTATACAATGAGCAGTTCTTC.

V is TRBV7-2 and J is TRBJ2-7; 9 bases align to TRBD1. The length of the CDR3 is 15 residues. The V gene end was trimmed by 3 bases and the J gene end by 1 base; junction bases not matched to a gene: 4. Germline CDR1 and CDR2: SGHTA and FQGNSA. The CDR3 sequence is CASSFPGTGSYEQYF. CDR3 in DNA: TGTGCCAGCAGCTTCCCCGGGACAGGGTCCTACGAGCAGTACTTC.

The rearrangement uses TRBV15 and TRBJ2-1; D is ambiguous. The V gene lost 5 bases and the J gene lost 9 bases, with 23 bases spanning the gap. The CDR3 extends over 16 amino acids. Germline values: CDR1 LNHNV, CDR2 YYDKDF (reference sequence). This chain's CDR3 is CATSGSNPGVRSEQFF. The CDR3 region has the DNA TGTGCCACCAGCGGGTCCAACCCTGGAGTCCGAAGTGAGCAGTTCTTC. Full variable domain (missing parts from reference TRBV15 and TRBJ2-1): DAMVIQNPRYQVTQFGKPVTLSCSQTLNHNVMYWYQQKSSQAPKLLFHYYDKDFNNEADTPDNFQSRRPNTSFCFLDIRSPGLGDTAMYLCATSGSNPGVRSEQFFGPGTRLTVL.

This clone appeared a few times. The rearrangement uses TRBV2 and TRBJ1-3; TRBD1 aligns across 7 bases. The CDR3 covers 16 residues. V dropped 8 bases and J dropped 0; count of bases not matched to a gene: 10. The germline V gene has CDR1 SNHLY and CDR2 FYNNEI. The CDR3 DNA reads as TGTGCCAGCGGGCTATACAGGGGCACCTCTGGAAACACCATATATTTT. Protein product: CASGLYRGTSGNTIYF.

V gene TRBV11-3 combines with J gene TRBJ2-1; D remains unclear. The length of the CDR3 is 14 residues. Trimming left V 0 bases short and J 2 bases short, with 5 bases between. Looked up from germline, CDR1 is SGHNT and CDR2 is YENEEA. The CDR3 loop is CASSLDTTYNEQFF. In DNA, the CDR3 is TGTGCCAGCAGCTTAGACACAACCTACAATGAGCAGTTCTTC.

V usage is TRBV5-8 and J usage is TRBJ1-2, with a tentative D call TRBD1 (5 bases). CDR1 and CDR2 (germline): SGHTS, YDEGEE. There are 13 residues in the CDR3. Trimming pared 3 bases from V and 2 bases from J, leaving 8 bases between. The CDR3 DNA sequence: TGTGCCAGCAGCTACGACAGAAACTATGGCTACACCTTC. Translating gives CASSYDRNYGYTF.